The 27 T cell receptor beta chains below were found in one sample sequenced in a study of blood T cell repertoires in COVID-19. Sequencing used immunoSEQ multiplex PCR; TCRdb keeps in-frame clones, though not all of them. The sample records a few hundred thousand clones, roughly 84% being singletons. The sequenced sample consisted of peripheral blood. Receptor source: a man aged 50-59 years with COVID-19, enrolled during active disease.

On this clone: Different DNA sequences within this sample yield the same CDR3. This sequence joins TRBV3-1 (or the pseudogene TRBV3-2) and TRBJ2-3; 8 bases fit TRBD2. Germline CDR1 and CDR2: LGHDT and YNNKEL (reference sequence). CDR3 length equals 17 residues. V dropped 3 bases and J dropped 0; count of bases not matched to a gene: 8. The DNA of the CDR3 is TGTGCCAGCAGCCAGGATAGCGGGAATCCCAGCACAGATACGCAGTATTTT. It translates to CASSQDSGNPSTDTQYF.

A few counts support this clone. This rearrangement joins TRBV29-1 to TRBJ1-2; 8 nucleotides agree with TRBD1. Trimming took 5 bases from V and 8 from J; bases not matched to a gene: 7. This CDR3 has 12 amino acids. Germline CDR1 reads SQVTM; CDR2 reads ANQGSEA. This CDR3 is CSVTRDRTGYTF. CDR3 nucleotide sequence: TGCAGCGTTACCCGGGACAGGACAGGCTACACCTTC.

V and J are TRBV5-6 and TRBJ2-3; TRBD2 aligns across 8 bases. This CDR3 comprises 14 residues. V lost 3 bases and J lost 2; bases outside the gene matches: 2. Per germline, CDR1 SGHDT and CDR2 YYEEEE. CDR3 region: CASSSAGATDTQYF. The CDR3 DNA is TGTGCCAGCAGCTCAGCGGGGGCCACAGATACGCAGTATTTT.

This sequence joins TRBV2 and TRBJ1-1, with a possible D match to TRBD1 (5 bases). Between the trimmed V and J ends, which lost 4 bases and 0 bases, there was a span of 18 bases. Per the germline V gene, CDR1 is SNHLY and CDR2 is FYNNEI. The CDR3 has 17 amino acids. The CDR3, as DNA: TGTGCCAGCAGTGTCCCCGGAGACAGACACCTGAACACTGAAGCTTTCTTT. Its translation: CASSVPGDRHLNTEAFF.

The CDR3 DNA reads TGTGCCAGCAGCTTAGGGGGCGAAAACAATGAGCAGTTCTTC. Protein: CASSLGGENNEQFF. The genes are TRBV7-3 and TRBJ2-1; possible D gene TRBD1, 6 bases. CDR1 is SGHTA, CDR2 FQGTGA, per germline. The CDR3 has 14 amino acids. V was clipped by 2 bases and J by 5 bases, with 10 bases between them.

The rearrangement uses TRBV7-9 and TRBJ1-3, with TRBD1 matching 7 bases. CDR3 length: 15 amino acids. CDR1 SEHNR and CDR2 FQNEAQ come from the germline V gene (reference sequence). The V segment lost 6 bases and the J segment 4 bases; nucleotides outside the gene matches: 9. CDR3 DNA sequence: TGTGCCAGCAGAAAGACAGGGAACAAAGGAAACACCATATATTTT. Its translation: CASRKTGNKGNTIYF.

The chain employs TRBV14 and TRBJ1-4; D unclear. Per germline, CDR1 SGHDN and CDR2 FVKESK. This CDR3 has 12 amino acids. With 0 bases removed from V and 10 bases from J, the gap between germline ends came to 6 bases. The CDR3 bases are TGTGCCAGCAGCCAAGAGTCGGGAAAACTGTTTTTT. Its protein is CASSQESGKLFF.

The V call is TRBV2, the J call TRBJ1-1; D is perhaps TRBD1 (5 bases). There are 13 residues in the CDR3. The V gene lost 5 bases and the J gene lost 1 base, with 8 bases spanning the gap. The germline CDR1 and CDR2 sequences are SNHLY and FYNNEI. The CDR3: CASSSTGNTEAFF. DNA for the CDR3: TGTGCCAGCAGTAGCACAGGGAACACTGAAGCTTTCTTT.

CDR3 amino acids: CASSLVAQPVYNEQFF. CDR3 coding DNA: TGTGCCAGCAGCTTAGTGGCTCAACCTGTCTACAATGAGCAGTTCTTC. The genes are TRBV11-2 and TRBJ2-1; D is undetermined. Trimming left V 1 base short and J 3 bases short, with 13 bases between. Germline CDR1 reads SGHAT; CDR2 reads FQNNGV. There are 16 residues in the CDR3.

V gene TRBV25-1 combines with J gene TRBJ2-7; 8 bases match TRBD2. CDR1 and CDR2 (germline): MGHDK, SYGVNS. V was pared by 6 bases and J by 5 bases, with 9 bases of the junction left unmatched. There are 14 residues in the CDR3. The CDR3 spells CASSGSGGVHEQYF. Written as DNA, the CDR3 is TGTGCCAGCAGCGGGTCGGGAGGGGTCCACGAGCAGTACTTC.

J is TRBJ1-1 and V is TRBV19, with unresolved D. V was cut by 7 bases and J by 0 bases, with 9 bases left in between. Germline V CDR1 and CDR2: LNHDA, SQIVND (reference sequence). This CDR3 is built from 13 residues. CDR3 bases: TGTGCCAGTACCGGGGTTATGAACACTGAAGCTTTCTTT. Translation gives CASTGVMNTEAFF.

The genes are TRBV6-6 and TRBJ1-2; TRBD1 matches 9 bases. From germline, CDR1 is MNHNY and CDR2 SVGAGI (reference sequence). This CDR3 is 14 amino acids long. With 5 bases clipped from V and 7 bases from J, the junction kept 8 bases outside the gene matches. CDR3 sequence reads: CASSKGDRDGGYTF. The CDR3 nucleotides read TGTGCCAGCAGTAAAGGGGACAGGGACGGTGGCTACACCTTC.

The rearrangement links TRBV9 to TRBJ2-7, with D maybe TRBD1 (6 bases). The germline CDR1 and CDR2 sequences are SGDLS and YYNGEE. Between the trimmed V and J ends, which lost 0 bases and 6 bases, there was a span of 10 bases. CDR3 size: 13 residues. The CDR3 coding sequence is TGTGCCAGCAGCGTAGGGGACAAGGGCGAGCAGTACTTC. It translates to CASSVGDKGEQYF.

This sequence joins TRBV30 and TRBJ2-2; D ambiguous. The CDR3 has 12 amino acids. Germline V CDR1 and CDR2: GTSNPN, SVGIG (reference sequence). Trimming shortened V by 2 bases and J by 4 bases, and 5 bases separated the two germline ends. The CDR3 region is CAWSIGTGELFF. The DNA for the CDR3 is TGTGCCTGGAGTATCGGCACCGGGGAGCTGTTTTTT. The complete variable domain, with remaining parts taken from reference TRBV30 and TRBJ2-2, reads SQTIHQWPATLVQPVGSPLSLECTVEGTSNPNLYWYRQAAGRGLQLLFYSVGIGQISSEVPQNLSASRPQDRQFILSSKKLLLSDSGFYLCAWSIGTGELFFGEGSRLTVL.

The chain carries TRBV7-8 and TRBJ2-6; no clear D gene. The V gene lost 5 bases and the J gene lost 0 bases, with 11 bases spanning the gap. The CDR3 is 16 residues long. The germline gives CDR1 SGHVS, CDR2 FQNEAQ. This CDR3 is CASSPEYTSGANVLTF. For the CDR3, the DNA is TGTGCCAGCAGCCCAGAATATACCTCTGGGGCCAACGTCCTGACTTTC.

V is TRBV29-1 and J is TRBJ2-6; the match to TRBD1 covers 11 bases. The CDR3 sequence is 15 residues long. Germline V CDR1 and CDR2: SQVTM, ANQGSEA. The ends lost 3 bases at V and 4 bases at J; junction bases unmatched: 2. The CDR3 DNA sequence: TGCAGCGTTGAGGACAGGGGGCCAGGGGCCAACGTCCTGACTTTC. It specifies CSVEDRGPGANVLTF.

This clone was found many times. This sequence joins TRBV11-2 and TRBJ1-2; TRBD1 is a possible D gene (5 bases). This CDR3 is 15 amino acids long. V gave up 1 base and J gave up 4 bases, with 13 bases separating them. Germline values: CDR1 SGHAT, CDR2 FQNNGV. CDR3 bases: TGTGCCAGCAGCTTAGTTCGGGGGTGGGGCTATGGCTACACCTTC. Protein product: CASSLVRGWGYGYTF.

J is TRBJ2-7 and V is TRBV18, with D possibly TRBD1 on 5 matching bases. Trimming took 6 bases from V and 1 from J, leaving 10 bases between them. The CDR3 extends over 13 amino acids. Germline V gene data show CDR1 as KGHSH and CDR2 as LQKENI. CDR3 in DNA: TGTGCCAGCTCGGACGACAGATCCTACGAGCAGTACTTC. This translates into CASSDDRSYEQYF.

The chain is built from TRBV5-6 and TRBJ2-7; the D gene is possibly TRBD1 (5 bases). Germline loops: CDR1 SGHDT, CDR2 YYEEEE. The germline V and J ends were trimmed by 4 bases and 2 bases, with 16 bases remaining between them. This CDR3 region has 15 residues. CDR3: CASSPTDTRAYEQYF. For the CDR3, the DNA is TGTGCCAGCAGCCCGACGGACACCCGAGCCTACGAGCAGTACTTC.

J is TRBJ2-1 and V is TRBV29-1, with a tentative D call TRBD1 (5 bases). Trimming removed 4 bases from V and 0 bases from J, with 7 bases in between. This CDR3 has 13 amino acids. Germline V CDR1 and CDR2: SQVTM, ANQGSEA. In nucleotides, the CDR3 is TGCAGCGTTGGTCAGGGCTCCTACAATGAGCAGTTCTTC. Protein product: CSVGQGSYNEQFF.

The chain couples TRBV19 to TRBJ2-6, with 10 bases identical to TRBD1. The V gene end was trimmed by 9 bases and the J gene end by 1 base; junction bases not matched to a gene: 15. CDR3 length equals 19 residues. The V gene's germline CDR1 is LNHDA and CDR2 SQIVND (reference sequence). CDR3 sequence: CARRDRGRRKLSGANVLTF. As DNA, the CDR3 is TGTGCCAGAAGGGACAGGGGAAGGCGTAAGCTATCTGGGGCCAACGTCCTGACTTTC.

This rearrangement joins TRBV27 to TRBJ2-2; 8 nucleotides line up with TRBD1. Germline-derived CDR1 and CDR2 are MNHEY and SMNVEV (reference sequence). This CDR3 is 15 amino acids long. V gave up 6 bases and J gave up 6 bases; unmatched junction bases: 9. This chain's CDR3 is CASRHGQGRAGELFF. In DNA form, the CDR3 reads TGTGCCAGCAGGCACGGACAGGGTAGGGCCGGGGAGCTGTTTTTT.

The CDR3 protein is CASSRGDRSTDTQYF. In DNA form, the CDR3 reads TGTGCCAGCAGCCGGGGGGACAGAAGCACAGATACGCAGTATTTT. The chain carries TRBV14 and TRBJ2-3; the D gene is possibly TRBD1 (7 bases). CDR3 length: 15 amino acids. The V gene's germline CDR1 is SGHDN and CDR2 FVKESK. The V end was cut by 4 bases, the J end by 0 bases, with 11 bases between.

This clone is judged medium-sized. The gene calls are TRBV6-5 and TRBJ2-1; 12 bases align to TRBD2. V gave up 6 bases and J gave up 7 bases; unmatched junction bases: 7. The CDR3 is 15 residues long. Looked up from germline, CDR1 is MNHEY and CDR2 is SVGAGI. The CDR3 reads CASRPLAGGSNEQFF. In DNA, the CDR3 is TGTGCCAGCAGACCACTAGCGGGGGGTTCAAATGAGCAGTTCTTC.

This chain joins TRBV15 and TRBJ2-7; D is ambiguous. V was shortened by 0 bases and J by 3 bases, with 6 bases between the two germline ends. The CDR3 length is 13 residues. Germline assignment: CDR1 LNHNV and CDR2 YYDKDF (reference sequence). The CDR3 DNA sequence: TGTGCCACCAGCAGAGATCCCCTCTACGAGCAGTACTTC. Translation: CATSRDPLYEQYF.

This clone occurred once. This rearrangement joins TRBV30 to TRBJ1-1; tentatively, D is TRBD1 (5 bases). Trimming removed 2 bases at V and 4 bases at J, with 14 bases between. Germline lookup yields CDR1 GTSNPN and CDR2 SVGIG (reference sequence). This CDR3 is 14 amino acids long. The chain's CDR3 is CAWSRWGVGTEAFF. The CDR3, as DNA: TGTGCCTGGAGTAGGTGGGGGGTAGGCACTGAAGCTTTCTTT.

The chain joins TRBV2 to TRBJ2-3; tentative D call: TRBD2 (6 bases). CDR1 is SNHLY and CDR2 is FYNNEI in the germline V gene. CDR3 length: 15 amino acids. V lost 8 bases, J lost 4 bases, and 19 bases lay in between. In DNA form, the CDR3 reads TGTGCCAGCGGAGGGGTGGCTAGGACCCCAGATACGCAGTATTTT. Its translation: CASGGVARTPDTQYF.